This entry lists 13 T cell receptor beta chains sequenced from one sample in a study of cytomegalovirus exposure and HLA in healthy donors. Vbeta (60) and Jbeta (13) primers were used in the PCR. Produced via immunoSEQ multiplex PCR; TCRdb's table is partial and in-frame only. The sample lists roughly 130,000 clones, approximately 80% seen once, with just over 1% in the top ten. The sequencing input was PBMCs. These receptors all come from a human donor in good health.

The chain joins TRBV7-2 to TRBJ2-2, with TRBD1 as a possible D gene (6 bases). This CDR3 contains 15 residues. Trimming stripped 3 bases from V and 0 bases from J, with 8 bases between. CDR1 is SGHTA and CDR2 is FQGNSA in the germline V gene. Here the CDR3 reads CASSLRGTNTGELFF. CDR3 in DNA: TGTGCCAGCAGCTTGAGGGGGACGAACACCGGGGAGCTGTTTTTT.

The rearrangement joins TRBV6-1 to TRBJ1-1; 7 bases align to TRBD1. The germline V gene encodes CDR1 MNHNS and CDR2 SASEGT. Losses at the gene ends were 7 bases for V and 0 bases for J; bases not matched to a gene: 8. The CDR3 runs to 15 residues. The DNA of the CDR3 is TGTGCCAGCAAAGGCAGGGGGTTCATGAACACTGAAGCTTTCTTT. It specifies CASKGRGFMNTEAFF.

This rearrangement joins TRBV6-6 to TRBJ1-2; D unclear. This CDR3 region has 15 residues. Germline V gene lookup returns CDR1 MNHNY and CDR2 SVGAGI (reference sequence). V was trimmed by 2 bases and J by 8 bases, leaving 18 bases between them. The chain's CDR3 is CASSYALRDARGYTF. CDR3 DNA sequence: TGTGCCAGCAGTTACGCCCTTAGAGATGCGAGGGGCTACACCTTC.

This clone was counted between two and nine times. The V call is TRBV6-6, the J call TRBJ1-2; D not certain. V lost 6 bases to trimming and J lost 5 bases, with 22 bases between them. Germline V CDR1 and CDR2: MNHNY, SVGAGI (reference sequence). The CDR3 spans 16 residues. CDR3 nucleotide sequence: TGTGCCAGCAGACCCCAAATGGTTAAAAGCCAATATGGCTACACCTTC. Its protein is CASRPQMVKSQYGYTF.

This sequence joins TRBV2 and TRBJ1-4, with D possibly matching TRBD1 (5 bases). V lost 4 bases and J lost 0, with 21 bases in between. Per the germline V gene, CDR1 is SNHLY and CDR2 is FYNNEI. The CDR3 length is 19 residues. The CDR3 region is CASSAMTRGAHATNEKLFF. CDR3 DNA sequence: TGTGCCAGCAGTGCAATGACGCGTGGGGCCCATGCAACTAATGAAAAACTGTTTTTT.

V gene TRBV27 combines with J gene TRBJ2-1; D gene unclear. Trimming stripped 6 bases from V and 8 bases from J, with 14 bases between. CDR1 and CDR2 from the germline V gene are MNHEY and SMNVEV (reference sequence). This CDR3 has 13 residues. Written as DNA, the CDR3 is TGTGCCAGCAGGAGAAACGAGGTTGATGAGCAGTTCTTC. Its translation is CASRRNEVDEQFF.

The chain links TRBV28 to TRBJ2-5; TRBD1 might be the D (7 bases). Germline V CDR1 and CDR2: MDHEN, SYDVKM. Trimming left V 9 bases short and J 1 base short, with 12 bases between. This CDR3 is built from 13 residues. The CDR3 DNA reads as TGTGCCAGTCAGGGGGGTAGCCAAGAGACCCAGTACTTC. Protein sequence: CASQGGSQETQYF. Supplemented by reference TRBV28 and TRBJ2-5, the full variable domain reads DVKVTQSSRYLVKRTGEKVFLECVQDMDHENMFWYRQDPGLGLRLIYFSYDVKMKEKGDIPEGYSVSREKKERFSLILESASTNQTSMYLCASQGGSQETQYFGPGTRLLVL.

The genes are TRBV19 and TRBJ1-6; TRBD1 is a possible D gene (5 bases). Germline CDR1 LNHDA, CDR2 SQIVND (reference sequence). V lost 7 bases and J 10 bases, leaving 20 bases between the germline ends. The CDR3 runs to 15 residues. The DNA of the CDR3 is TGTGCCAGTACGGCCCGGGCGGACAAAGACTCACCCCTCCACTTT. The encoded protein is CASTARADKDSPLHF.

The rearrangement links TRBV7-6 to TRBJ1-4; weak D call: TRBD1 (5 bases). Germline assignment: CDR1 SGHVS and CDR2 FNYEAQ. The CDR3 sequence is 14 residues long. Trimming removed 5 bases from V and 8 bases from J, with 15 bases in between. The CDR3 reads CASSPDSTEEKLFF. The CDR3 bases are TGTGCCAGCAGCCCAGACAGCACGGAGGAAAAACTGTTTTTT. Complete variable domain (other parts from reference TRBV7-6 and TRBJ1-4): GAGVSQSPRYKVTKRGQDVALRCDPISGHVSLYWYRQALGQGPEFLTYFNYEAQQDKSGLPNDRFSAERPEGSISTLTIQRTEQRDSAMYRCASSPDSTEEKLFFGSGTQLSVL.

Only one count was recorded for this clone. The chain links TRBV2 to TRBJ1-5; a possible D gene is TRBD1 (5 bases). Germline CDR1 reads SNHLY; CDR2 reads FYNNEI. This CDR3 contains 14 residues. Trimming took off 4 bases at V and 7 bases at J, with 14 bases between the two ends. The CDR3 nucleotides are TGTGCCAGCAGTGTATCCGACAGAAGGCAGCCCCAGCATTTT. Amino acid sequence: CASSVSDRRQPQHF.

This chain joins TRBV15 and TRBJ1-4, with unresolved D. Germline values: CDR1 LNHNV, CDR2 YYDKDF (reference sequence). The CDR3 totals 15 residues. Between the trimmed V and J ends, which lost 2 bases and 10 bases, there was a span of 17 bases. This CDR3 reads CATSRPGPLRGKLFF. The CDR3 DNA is TGTGCCACCAGCAGACCTGGACCACTCCGGGGAAAACTGTTTTTT.

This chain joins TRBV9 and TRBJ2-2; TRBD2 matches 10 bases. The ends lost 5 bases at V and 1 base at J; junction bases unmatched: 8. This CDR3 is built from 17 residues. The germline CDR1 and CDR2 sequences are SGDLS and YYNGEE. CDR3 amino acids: CASRELKRGGNTGELFF. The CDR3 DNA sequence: TGTGCCAGCAGAGAATTAAAGCGGGGGGGGAACACCGGGGAGCTGTTTTTT.

CDR3 protein: CASRAGLAGDNEQFF. In DNA form, the CDR3 reads TGTGCCAGCAGGGCTGGACTAGCGGGAGACAATGAGCAGTTCTTC. V gene TRBV7-8 combines with J gene TRBJ2-1; 13 nucleotides match TRBD2. The CDR3 has 15 residues. The junction had 4 bases not matched to a gene; V was cut back by 6 bases and J by 5 bases. The germline V gene has CDR1 SGHVS and CDR2 FQNEAQ.